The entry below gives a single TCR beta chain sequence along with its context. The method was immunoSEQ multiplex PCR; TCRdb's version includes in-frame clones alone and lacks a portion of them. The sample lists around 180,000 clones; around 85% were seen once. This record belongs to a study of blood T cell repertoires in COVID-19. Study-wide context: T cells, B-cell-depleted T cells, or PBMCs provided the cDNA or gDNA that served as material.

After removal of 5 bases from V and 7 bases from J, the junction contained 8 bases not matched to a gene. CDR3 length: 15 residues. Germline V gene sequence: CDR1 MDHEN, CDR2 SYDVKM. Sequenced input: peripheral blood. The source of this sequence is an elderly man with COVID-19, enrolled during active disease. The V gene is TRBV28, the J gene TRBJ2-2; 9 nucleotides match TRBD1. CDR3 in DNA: TGTGCCAGCAGTCCCGACAGGGGGAGTATCGGGGAGCTGTTTTTT. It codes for CASSPDRGSIGELFF.